Each of the 15 T cell receptor beta chains below was sequenced from the same sample in a study of blood T cell repertoires in COVID-19 (dated by TCRdb to 2018 to 2021). Library method: the immunoSEQ multiplex PCR assay. The table was pulled from immuneACCESS by TCRdb, which kept in-frame rearrangements only. Such tables lose some clones; where checked, under half of the loss comes from unresolved V genes, and the rest has no known cause. A total of about 67,000 clones appear in this sample, around 87% of them only once. Approximately 5% of the sample is taken by the ten largest. Sample: peripheral blood. The receptors were gathered from a man aged 45-65 years with active COVID-19.

The rearrangement links TRBV4-3 to TRBJ1-2, with 7 positions matching TRBD1. This CDR3 is 15 amino acids long. V was pared by 4 bases and J by 5 bases, with 10 bases of the junction left unmatched. CDR1 and CDR2 from the germline V gene are LGHNA and YSLEER. The CDR3 is CASSPSLRGPYGYTF. The CDR3 DNA reads as TGCGCCAGCAGCCCGTCCCTAAGGGGGCCTTATGGCTACACCTTC.

CDR3 coding DNA: TGCGCCAGCAGCATCGGGACTAGCGGGTTCCAAGAGACCCAGTACTTC. Translating gives CASSIGTSGFQETQYF. The chain recombines TRBV5-1 with TRBJ2-5; 12 nucleotides align to TRBD2. CDR1 and CDR2 (germline): SGHRS, YFSETQ. The CDR3 is made up of 16 amino acids. Trimming took 4 bases from V and 1 from J; bases not matched to a gene: 5.

The genes are TRBV5-6 and TRBJ2-2, with 12 positions matching TRBD2. CDR3 size: 17 residues. Germline V gene data show CDR1 as SGHDT and CDR2 as YYEEEE. V trimming: 1 base; J trimming: 3 bases; junction bases outside the gene matches: 4. The CDR3 DNA is TGTGCCAGCAGCTTGTTTCTAGCGGGAGGGTACACCGGGGAGCTGTTTTTT. As protein: CASSLFLAGGYTGELFF.

The J gene is TRBJ2-3, the V gene TRBV27, with 8 nucleotides matching TRBD1. The CDR3 is 15 residues long. V was clipped by 5 bases and J by 6 bases; unmatched bases: 10. CDR1 is MNHEY, CDR2 SMNVEV, per germline (reference sequence). For the CDR3, the DNA is TGTGCCAGCAGTGGACAGGGTCGATTCGCGGATACGCAGTATTTT. It encodes CASSGQGRFADTQYF.

V and J are TRBV3-1 (or the pseudogene TRBV3-2) and TRBJ2-2, with a weak D call TRBD1 (6 bases). This CDR3 spans 14 amino acids. The V gene's germline CDR1 is LGHDT and CDR2 YNNKEL (reference sequence). V lost 6 bases to trimming and J lost 1 base, with 9 bases between them. The CDR3 DNA sequence: TGTGCCAGCAGTCCGGGACAGAACACCGGGGAGCTGTTTTTT. Translated, it gives CASSPGQNTGELFF.

This rearrangement joins TRBV4-1 to TRBJ1-2, with TRBD1 identical over 7 bases. CDR3 size: 15 residues. V gave up 3 bases and J gave up 5 bases; unmatched junction bases: 9. CDR1 is MGHRA and CDR2 is YSYEKL in the germline V gene. DNA of the CDR3: TGCGCCAGCAGCCAGCAGGGGGTCGGGACTTATGGCTACACCTTC. This sequence encodes CASSQQGVGTYGYTF.

V and J are TRBV28 and TRBJ1-2; no definite D call. Trimming took off 3 bases at V and 4 bases at J, with 6 bases between the two ends. Germline CDR1 and CDR2: MDHEN and SYDVKM. This CDR3 has 12 residues. The CDR3 loop reads CASSFEGYGYTF. The CDR3 region has the DNA TGTGCCAGCAGTTTCGAGGGCTATGGCTACACCTTC.

The gene calls are TRBV7-9 and TRBJ1-1; TRBD1 is a possible D gene (5 bases). Trimming pared 5 bases from V and 1 base from J, leaving 11 bases between. Germline V CDR1 and CDR2: SEHNR, FQNEAQ (reference sequence). The CDR3 totals 14 residues. CDR3: CASSPPGANTEAFF. CDR3 bases: TGTGCCAGCAGCCCCCCTGGGGCGAACACTGAAGCTTTCTTT.

This clone was observed a single time. The chain employs TRBV5-1 and TRBJ2-1, with D possibly TRBD2 on 6 matching bases. V lost 2 bases and J 0 bases, leaving 9 bases between the germline ends. The CDR3 is 15 residues long. The germline CDR1 and CDR2 sequences are SGHRS and YFSETQ. The CDR3 is CASSLAGTSYNEQFF. The CDR3 DNA sequence: TGCGCCAGCAGCTTAGCGGGTACCTCCTACAATGAGCAGTTCTTC.

J is TRBJ1-2 and V is TRBV28; TRBD1 matches at 8 bases. Per the germline V gene, CDR1 is MDHEN and CDR2 is SYDVKM. V gave up 6 bases and J gave up 4 bases; unmatched junction bases: 4. The CDR3 has 13 residues. CDR3 region: CASSRGQGYGYTF. In DNA, the CDR3 is TGTGCCAGCAGCCGCGGACAGGGCTATGGCTACACCTTC.

V and J are TRBV18 and TRBJ1-1, with 9 bases fitting TRBD1. Trimming at V came to 3 bases and at J to 0 bases, leaving 17 bases not matched to a gene. CDR3 length: 20 residues. Per germline, CDR1 KGHSH and CDR2 LQKENI. The CDR3 sequence: CASSPHGFTGGLNLNTEAFF. CDR3 DNA sequence: TGTGCCAGCTCACCCCACGGATTCACAGGGGGCCTAAATCTGAACACTGAAGCTTTCTTT.

The chain couples TRBV7-9 to TRBJ2-2, with TRBD1 matching over 8 bases. The J segment lost 6 bases and the V segment lost 5 bases, leaving 11 bases of the junction unmatched. The germline CDR1 and CDR2 sequences are SEHNR and FQNEAQ (reference sequence). There are 16 residues in the CDR3. In DNA form, the CDR3 reads TGTGCCAGCAGCGCCTTACAGGGGGGACGGGCCGGGGAGCTGTTTTTT. It encodes CASSALQGGRAGELFF.

The V call is TRBV7-9, the J call TRBJ1-4; perhaps TRBD1 as D (6 bases). V was clipped by 2 bases and J by 4 bases, with 14 bases between them. The germline CDR1 and CDR2 sequences are SEHNR and FQNEAQ (reference sequence). The CDR3 is 16 residues long. CDR3 DNA sequence: TGTGCCAGCAGCTTAAGGGGGACATCTTTTAATGAAAAACTGTTTTTT. As protein: CASSLRGTSFNEKLFF.

A few counts support this clone. The chain couples TRBV6-6 to TRBJ1-5; no clear D gene. V was trimmed by 4 bases and J by 5 bases, leaving 9 bases between them. Germline V gene lookup returns CDR1 MNHNY and CDR2 SVGAGI (reference sequence). The CDR3 covers 13 residues. The CDR3 DNA is TGTGCCAGCAGTTGGAACCGGGATCAGCCCCAGCATTTT. Protein product: CASSWNRDQPQHF.

The chain is built from TRBV29-1 and TRBJ2-7; D remains unclear. With 5 bases removed from V and 1 base from J, the gap between germline ends came to 9 bases. The CDR3 sequence is 12 residues long. In germline, CDR1 is SQVTM, CDR2 ANQGSEA. This CDR3 is CSVSHRSYEQYF. The CDR3 DNA follows: TGCAGCGTTTCCCACAGATCCTACGAGCAGTACTTC.